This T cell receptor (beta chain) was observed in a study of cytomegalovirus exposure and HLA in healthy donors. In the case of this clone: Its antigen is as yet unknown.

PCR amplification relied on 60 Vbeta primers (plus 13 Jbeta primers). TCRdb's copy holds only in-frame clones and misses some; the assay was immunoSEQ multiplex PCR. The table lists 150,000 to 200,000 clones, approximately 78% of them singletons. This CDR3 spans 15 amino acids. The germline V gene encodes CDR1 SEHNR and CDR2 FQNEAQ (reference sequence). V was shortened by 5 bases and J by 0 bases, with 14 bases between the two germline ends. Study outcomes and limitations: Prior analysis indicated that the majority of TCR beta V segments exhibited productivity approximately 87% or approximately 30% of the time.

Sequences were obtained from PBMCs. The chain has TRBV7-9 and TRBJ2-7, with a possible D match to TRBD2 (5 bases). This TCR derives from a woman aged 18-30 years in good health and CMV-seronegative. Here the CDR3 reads CASSAPGKSSYEQYF. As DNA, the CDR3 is TGTGCCAGCAGCGCCCCGGGAAAGAGCTCCTACGAGCAGTACTTC.